This T cell receptor (beta chain) was recovered during a study of PD-L1 blockade in urothelial cancer listed by TCRdb under 2017. In terms of the full investigation: All patients started therapy in the mid-2010s and received atezolizumab 1,200 mg intravenously every 3 weeks. Blood samples were analyzed 3 weeks after the start of treatment (second dose) and 6 weeks after the start of treatment. Blood samples gave median yields of around 150,000 T cells and 65,000 to 85,000 unique TCRs, along with a median clonality of about 0.084. Twenty-five of 29 patients were identified as males with urothelial cancer of bladder origin, and a prior smoking history was reported by 18 of 29 patients. In the same patients, whole exome sequencing and RNA sequencing of pretreatment tumors were performed in addition to TCR sequencing. TCR sequencing covered pretreatment tumor samples and matched, serially collected peripheral blood taken before and after atezolizumab treatment. Somatic, immune and clinical correlates of response to PD-L1 blockade with atezolizumab in urothelial cancer were the focus of an exploratory multi-omic analysis. An ECOG performance status of 0 or 1 was recorded for the patients, and 0 to 3 prior chemotherapy regimens had been received by the patients. Pretreatment blood TCR-seq was available for nearly 30 patients, at least one posttreatment blood collection was obtained for around 25 patients, and tumor TCR-seq was available for around 25 patients. Durable clinical benefit was defined as a progression-free survival longer than 6 months, and TCR features were additionally tested against progression-free survival and overall survival. Durable clinical benefit was achieved by nine patients and was not achieved by 20 patients. Overall results and qualifications from the work: Improved progression-free and overall survival was associated with having pretreatment peripheral blood TCR clonality below the median. Small sample size (n ≈ 30) and many exploratory analyses mean the results are intended to be hypothesis-generating. At 3 weeks after the start of treatment, tumor-associated TCR clones in peripheral blood had expanded more in patients with durable benefit (n ≈ 22, p = 0.022).

Synthetic TCR analog templates were spiked into each PCR so that absolute template abundance could be estimated from read counts. TCRbeta CDR3 regions were amplified from genomic DNA with bias-controlled V and J gene primers using the immunoSEQ assay. Sequencing of rearranged TCRbeta segments was done at approximately 20X coverage. In the paper's pipeline: Clustering was used to correct sequencing errors, and CDR3s were annotated against IMGT so that V, D and J genes could be assigned. Only productive TCRbeta rearrangements were used in downstream analyses, excluding out-of-frame or stop-codon sequences. Clonality was computed as one minus Shannon entropy normalized by the log of the number of unique productive sequences. Fisher's exact test with Benjamini-Hochberg correction, at a threshold of adjusted p below 0.01, was used to find clones that differed between time points or between blood and tumor. TCRdb took this table from immuneACCESS and kept in-frame rearrangements with V and J called. Such tables lack part of the clones; where checked against another copy, unresolved V genes explain under half of the gap, and the rest is unexplained. D and trimming were read from the DNA, whereas the V and J calls and clone size are those reported in that table. For this sample the table gives some 67,000 clones, of which approximately 91% were detected only once. Less than 3.5% of the sample lies in the top ten.

The CDR3 runs 16 amino acids, cysteine and phenylalanine included. Only the CDR3 DNA stays, 48 bases, in frame from base 1. In the germline V gene (reference sequence), CDR1 corresponds to SGHNT and CDR2 to YYREEE. A distance of 11 bases separates the germline ends of V and J, which lose 0 bases and 1 base respectively. Comments on this clone: Its antigen specificity is not known. The sample holds no much larger clone one base away, and base qualities are not on file.

A total of 29 patients with locally advanced or metastatic urothelial carcinoma, treated at Memorial Sloan Kettering on a trial protocol, made up the cohort. Peripheral blood mononuclear cells were collected pretreatment and during treatment, with between 1 and 8 total time points per patient. The Qiagen DNeasy Blood extraction kit was used to purify genomic DNA from total PBMCs and tumor samples. PBMCs were collected pretreatment and during treatment and were isolated and stored as previously described. This receptor chain uses TRBV5-4 and TRBJ1-3; a tentative D call is TRBD1 (5 bases match). The source material was PBMCs, sampled around atezolizumab (anti-PD-L1) treatment. This receptor was identified in a man aged 55 to 70 with urothelial cancer. The DNA is as follows: TGTGCCAGCAGCTTGGGTGGGGGGATTTCTGGAAACACCATATATTTT. This gives the protein CASSLGGGISGNTIYF.